Listed below are T cell receptor beta chains from one sample, sequenced in a study of brain T cells in children with intractable seizures. Libraries were prepared by immunoSEQ multiplex PCR; TCRdb keeps only in-frame clonotypes and omits some of them. The table includes approximately 110,000 clones, under 95% detected once. This specimen consisted of peripheral blood, obtained at surgery. The receptor set was obtained from a boy under three years old with hemimegalencephaly and intractable seizures. Each CDR3 is given with its conserved first and last residue. A D gene is named only where the DNA matches it firmly. Size tells how often a clone was seen (once, few, many) or the class of an expanded clone, and some rows leave it out.

>once|TRBV25-1|15|TRBJ1-2|TRBD1
CASSARSGQSYGYTF
TGTGCCAGCAGTGCGCGGTCGGGACAGAGTTATGGCTACACCTTC
>NA|TRBV11-3|14|TRBJ2-1|NA
CASSLVEKYNEQFF
TGTGCCAGCAGCTTAGTCGAAAAATACAATGAGCAGTTCTTC
>NA|TRBV7-2|14|TRBJ2-5|NA
CASSLAGTQETQYF
TGTGCCAGCAGCTTAGCCGGGACCCAAGAGACCCAGTACTTC
>NA|TRBV14|17|TRBJ1-4|NA
CASSPLPGAGTNEKLFF
TGTGCCAGCAGCCCCCTTCCGGGGGCGGGAACTAATGAAAAACTGTTTTTT
>NA|TRBV20-1|17|TRBJ2-3|TRBD1
CSASPTGGSYSTDTQYF
TGCAGTGCTAGTCCGACAGGGGGAAGTTATAGCACAGATACGCAGTATTTT
>NA|TRBV7-3|14|TRBJ2-3|TRBD1
CASSRDRSTDTQYF
TGTGCCAGCAGCCGGGACAGGAGCACAGATACGCAGTATTTT
>NA|TRBV5-3|13|TRBJ1-2|NA
CARSPECNYGYTF
TGTGCCAGAAGCCCCGAGTGTAACTATGGCTACACCTTC
>NA|TRBV4-2|19|TRBJ2-4|TRBD2
CASSPTGTSGSLAKNIQYF
TGTGCCAGCAGCCCGACCGGGACTAGCGGGAGCCTAGCCAAAAACATTCAGTACTTC
>NA|TRBV4-3|14|TRBJ1-6|TRBD1
CASSQEWTGRALHF
TGCGCCAGCAGCCAAGAGTGGACAGGGAGGGCCCTCCACTTT
>NA|TRBV6-1|16|TRBJ2-1|TRBD2
CASSEGLLAGDNEQFF
TGTGCCAGCAGTGAAGGACTGCTAGCGGGTGACAATGAGCAGTTCTTC
>NA|TRBV9|15|TRBJ2-7|TRBD2
CASSNGLAGGYEQYF
TGTGCCAGCAGCAACGGACTAGCGGGAGGGTACGAGCAGTACTTC
>NA|TRBV6-1|17|TRBJ2-1|TRBD2
CASSAPSGVAGVNEQFF
TGTGCCAGCAGTGCACCCTCTGGGGTAGCGGGAGTTAATGAGCAGTTCTTC
>NA|TRBV28|18|TRBJ1-3|TRBD1
CASSFRPRTGPSGNTIYF
TGTGCCAGCAGTTTTCGACCTCGGACAGGGCCCTCTGGAAACACCATATATTTT
>NA|TRBV7-9|16|TRBJ2-6|NA
CASSLGESSGANVLTF
TGTGCCAGCAGCTTAGGAGAGAGCTCTGGGGCCAACGTCCTGACTTTC
>NA|TRBV5-1|14|TRBJ2-7|NA
CASSSTFSSYEQYF
TGCGCCAGCAGCTCGACCTTCAGCTCCTACGAGCAGTACTTC
>once|TRBV6-2/TRBV6-3|16|TRBJ1-5|TRBD1
CASSSGQGASNQPQHF
TGTGCCAGCAGTTCCGGACAGGGTGCGAGCAATCAGCCCCAGCATTTT
>NA|TRBV5-4|14|TRBJ2-7|TRBD1
CASSLGTGGYEQYF
TGTGCCAGCAGCTTGGGAACAGGGGGTTACGAGCAGTACTTC
>NA|TRBV6-1|12|TRBJ2-5|NA
CASSDLGETQYF
TGTGCCAGCAGTGATCTTGGGGAGACCCAGTACTTC
>NA|TRBV6-4|20|TRBJ1-1|TRBD1
CASSDSPASDRDRGNTEAFF
TGTGCCAGCAGTGACTCGCCCGCCTCGGACAGGGATAGGGGAAACACTGAAGCTTTCTTT
>NA|TRBV18|13|TRBJ1-1|TRBD1
CASSGQGGTEAFF
TGTGCCAGCTCCGGACAGGGGGGCACTGAAGCTTTCTTT
>NA|TRBV29-1|13|TRBJ1-6|NA
CSVAGGGNSPLHF
TGCAGCGTTGCTGGGGGGGGTAATTCACCCCTCCACTTT
>NA|TRBV27|14|TRBJ1-2|NA
CASSRGRTAGGYTF
TGTGCCAGCAGCCGAGGTCGTACGGCGGGCGGCTACACCTTC
>NA|TRBV19|13|TRBJ1-1|NA
CASNQYMNTEAFF
TGTGCCAGTAATCAGTACATGAACACTGAAGCTTTCTTT
>NA|TRBV28|14|TRBJ1-6|NA
CASSLKGDYSPLHF
TGTGCCAGCAGTTTAAAGGGGGACTATTCACCCCTCCACTTT
>NA|TRBV9|13|TRBJ1-1|NA
CASSVTGNTEAFF
TGTGCCAGCAGCGTAACAGGGAACACTGAAGCTTTCTTT
>NA|TRBV4-1|18|TRBJ2-7|TRBD2
CASSQPPDRLAGVHEQYF
TGCGCCAGCAGCCAACCACCTGACCGACTAGCGGGAGTCCACGAGCAGTACTTC
>NA|TRBV6-6|16|TRBJ2-4|NA
CASSYGAEYAKNIQYF
TGTGCCAGCAGTTACGGGGCAGAGTACGCCAAAAACATTCAGTACTTC
>NA|TRBV7-9|16|TRBJ2-7|TRBD1
CASSYTRDRGPYEQYF
TGTGCCAGCAGTTATACCCGGGACAGGGGCCCCTACGAGCAGTACTTC
>once|TRBV19|13|TRBJ2-1|NA
CASSNVAAGEQFF
TGTGCCAGTAGTAATGTTGCAGCCGGTGAGCAGTTCTTC
>few|TRBV5-6|14|TRBJ1-5|NA
CASSLRVRNQPQHF
TGTGCCAGCAGCCTACGGGTTAGGAATCAGCCCCAGCATTTT
>NA|TRBV9|13|TRBJ2-3|NA
CASSVGNLWTQYF
TGTGCCAGCAGCGTAGGTAACCTCTGGACGCAGTATTTT
>NA|TRBV5-1|16|TRBJ2-1|NA
CASSPKSPSSYNEQFF
TGCGCCAGCAGCCCCAAGTCCCCTAGCTCCTACAATGAGCAGTTCTTC
>NA|TRBV29-1|10|TRBJ2-3|NA
CSVWTDTQYF
TGCAGCGTTTGGACAGATACGCAGTATTTT
>once|TRBV24-1|15|TRBJ2-7|TRBD2
CATSASSGGTYEQYF
TGTGCCACCAGTGCGAGTAGCGGGGGGACCTACGAGCAGTACTTC
>NA|TRBV28|15|TRBJ1-5|NA
CASSLYQGPDQPQHF
TGTGCCAGCAGTTTATACCAGGGGCCGGATCAGCCCCAGCATTTT
>NA|TRBV3-1/TRBV3-2|12|TRBJ2-1|NA
CASSRPLAEQFF
TGTGCCAGCAGCCGGCCTCTAGCGGAGCAGTTCTTC
>once|TRBV9|13|TRBJ1-1|TRBD1
CASSVGSGGEAFF
TGTGCCAGCAGCGTAGGGTCAGGGGGGGAAGCTTTCTTT
>NA|TRBV11-3|15|TRBJ2-3|NA
CASSLGGGEIDTQYF
TGTGCCAGCAGCTTAGGAGGGGGGGAAATAGATACGCAGTATTTT
>NA|TRBV6-5|14|TRBJ2-1|TRBD2
CASTSSGRGYEQFF
TGTGCCAGCACCTCTAGCGGGAGGGGTTATGAGCAGTTCTTC
>NA|TRBV6-5|16|TRBJ1-5|NA
CASSYRGPHSNQPQHF
TGTGCCAGCAGTTACAGGGGTCCCCATAGCAATCAGCCCCAGCATTTT
>NA|TRBV4-3|17|TRBJ2-2|TRBD2
CASSHGLAGFWTGELFF
TGCGCCAGCAGCCACGGACTAGCGGGCTTTTGGACCGGGGAGCTGTTTTTT
>NA|TRBV29-1|11|TRBJ2-2|NA
CSVPLGGELFF
TGCAGCGTCCCTTTGGGCGGGGAGCTGTTTTTT
>NA|TRBV7-9|13|TRBJ1-5|NA
CASSPSGGQPQHF
TGTGCCAGCAGCCCCAGTGGGGGTCAGCCCCAGCATTTT
>NA|TRBV21-1|15|TRBJ1-2|NA
CASSTPGPLNYGYTF
TGTGCCAGCAGCACACCGGGACCCCTTAACTATGGCTACACCTTC
>NA|TRBV28|13|TRBJ1-1|NA
CASSPPDSLQAFF
TGTGCCAGCAGTCCGCCGGACAGCCTACAAGCTTTCTTT
>NA|TRBV27|15|TRBJ2-6|NA
CASSRGGTGANVLTF
TGTGCCAGCAGTCGAGGAGGCACTGGGGCCAACGTCCTGACTTTC
>NA|TRBV28|12|TRBJ1-4|NA
CASSSPGPQLFF
TGTGCCAGCAGTTCACCGGGCCCCCAGCTGTTTTTT
>NA|TRBV9|15|TRBJ2-1|TRBD2
CASSVAGLAGDEQFF
TGTGCCAGCAGCGTAGCGGGACTAGCGGGAGATGAGCAGTTCTTC
>NA|TRBV3-1/TRBV3-2|15|TRBJ2-1|TRBD2
CASSQRRGSNNEQFF
TGTGCCAGCAGCCAACGGCGGGGGAGTAACAATGAGCAGTTCTTC
>NA|TRBV11-3|14|TRBJ2-2|TRBD2
CASSPRLAPGELFF
TGTGCCAGCAGCCCCAGACTAGCCCCCGGGGAGCTGTTTTTT
>NA|TRBV7-9|15|TRBJ2-1|TRBD2
CASSLGLADNNEQFF
TGTGCCAGCAGCTTGGGTCTAGCGGATAACAATGAGCAGTTCTTC
>NA|TRBV28|15|TRBJ1-6|NA
CASTQFRGAGSPLHF
TGTGCCAGCACCCAATTTAGGGGGGCAGGGTCACCCCTCCACTTT
>NA|TRBV6-2/TRBV6-3|16|TRBJ1-6|NA
CASSRRDSSYNSPLHF
TGTGCCAGCAGCCGCCGAGACAGCTCCTATAATTCACCCCTCCACTTT